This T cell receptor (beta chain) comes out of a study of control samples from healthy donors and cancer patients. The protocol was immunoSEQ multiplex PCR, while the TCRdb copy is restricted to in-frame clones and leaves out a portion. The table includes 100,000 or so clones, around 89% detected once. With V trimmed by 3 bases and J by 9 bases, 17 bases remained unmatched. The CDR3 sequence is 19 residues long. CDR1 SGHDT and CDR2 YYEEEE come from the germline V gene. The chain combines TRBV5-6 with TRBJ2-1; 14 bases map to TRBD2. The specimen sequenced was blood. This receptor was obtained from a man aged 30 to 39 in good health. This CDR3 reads CASSSTTTSGGAFYTEQFF. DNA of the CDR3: TGTGCCAGCAGCTCGACAACGACTAGCGGGGGGGCCTTTTATACTGAGCAGTTCTTC.